What follows are 18 T cell receptor beta chains derived from one specimen sequenced in a study of blood T cell repertoires in COVID-19. Libraries were prepared by immunoSEQ multiplex PCR; TCRdb keeps only in-frame clonotypes and omits some of them. The data hold some 350,000 clones, with around 84% observed a single time. Sequencing used peripheral blood. Every receptor here comes from a human donor in a cohort sampled during active COVID-19.

Comment on this clone: Other DNA sequences within the sample encode an identical CDR3. The CDR3 sequence: CASSRGSSYNEQFF. CDR3 nucleotides: TGTGCCAGCAGTAGGGGGAGCTCCTACAATGAGCAGTTCTTC. This sequence joins TRBV27 and TRBJ2-1; D may be TRBD1 (6 bases). Germline loops: CDR1 MNHEY, CDR2 SMNVEV (reference sequence). V lost 5 bases and J lost 0, with 8 bases in between. The CDR3 length is 14 residues.

The V call is TRBV28, the J call TRBJ1-1, with D maybe TRBD1 (6 bases). Germline CDR1 is MDHEN and CDR2 is SYDVKM. Trimming removed 7 bases from V and 4 bases from J, with 16 bases in between. The CDR3 runs 14 residues. The CDR3 loop reads CASTTPEQGTEAFF. CDR3 nucleotide sequence: TGTGCCAGCACCACCCCCGAACAGGGCACTGAAGCTTTCTTT.

The gene calls are TRBV24-1 and TRBJ2-5; D is perhaps TRBD2 (6 bases). V was clipped by 5 bases and J by 4 bases, with 7 bases between them. The CDR3 is made up of 12 amino acids. In germline, CDR1 is KGHDR, CDR2 SFDVKD. CDR3 protein: CATSGRGETQYF. As DNA, the CDR3 is TGTGCCACCAGTGGGCGGGGAGAGACCCAGTACTTC.

The V and J genes are TRBV4-2 and TRBJ2-5; 7 bases align to TRBD1. The germline V gene encodes CDR1 LGHNA and CDR2 YNFKEQ. The junction had 8 bases not matched to a gene; V was cut back by 4 bases and J by 0 bases. There are 16 residues in the CDR3. For the CDR3, the DNA is TGTGCCAGCAGCCGGACACGACAGGGAAACCAAGAGACCCAGTACTTC. Its translation: CASSRTRQGNQETQYF.

This chain joins TRBV4-2 and TRBJ2-3; tentative D call: TRBD2 (5 bases). The CDR3 runs to 14 residues. Germline V gives CDR1 LGHNA, CDR2 YNFKEQ. Trimming took off 0 bases at V and 1 base at J, with 5 bases between the two ends. CDR3 amino acids: CASSQDGGTDTQYF. In DNA, the CDR3 is TGTGCCAGCAGCCAAGACGGGGGCACAGATACGCAGTATTTT.

To note about this clone: Other DNA sequences of this sample code for an identical CDR3. The chain carries TRBV30 and TRBJ2-1, with a possible D match to TRBD1 (5 bases). The germline V gene has CDR1 GTSNPN and CDR2 SVGIG (reference sequence). CDR3 length: 13 residues. Trimming removed 2 bases from V and 2 bases from J, with 7 bases in between. CDR3 in amino acids: CAWSRGTYNEQFF. In nucleotides, the CDR3 is TGTGCCTGGAGTAGGGGCACCTACAATGAGCAGTTCTTC.

The CDR3 bases are TGTGCCAGTAGTCTAATACAGGGTGCCGAGACCCAGTACTTC. Translating it yields CASSLIQGAETQYF. The J gene is TRBJ2-5, the V gene TRBV19, with D tentatively TRBD1 (6 bases). Deletions cut 5 bases from V and 5 bases from J, with 15 bases between. Germline V CDR1 and CDR2: LNHDA, SQIVND (reference sequence). This CDR3 is built from 14 residues.

The CDR3: CASRLAENPDTQYF. For the CDR3, the DNA is TGTGCCAGCCGACTAGCGGAAAACCCCGATACGCAGTATTTT. V and J are TRBV13 and TRBJ2-3; 9 bases fit TRBD2. The CDR3 covers 14 residues. Per the germline V gene, CDR1 is PRHDT and CDR2 is FYEKMQ (reference sequence). Germline trimming cut 8 bases from V and 6 bases from J; bases unmatched to any gene: 9.

The gene calls are TRBV7-3 and TRBJ2-5; 8 bases line up with TRBD2. CDR1 is SGHTA and CDR2 is FQGTGA in the germline V gene. The ends lost 2 bases at V and 5 bases at J; junction bases unmatched: 7. This CDR3 region has 15 residues. Written as DNA, the CDR3 is TGTGCCAGCAGCTTATACGGGAGGGCGGGGGAGACCCAGTACTTC. It codes for CASSLYGRAGETQYF.

This clone was observed once. The chain is built from TRBV14 and TRBJ2-3; 8 bases map to TRBD2. Germline values: CDR1 SGHDN, CDR2 FVKESK. This CDR3 has 11 residues. With 4 bases clipped from V and 10 bases from J, the junction kept 1 base outside the gene matches. The chain's CDR3 is CASSRAGAQYF. CDR3 nucleotides: TGTGCCAGCAGCCGAGCGGGAGCGCAGTATTTT.

This clone was counted a few times. The chain links TRBV2 to TRBJ1-1, with a possible D match to TRBD1 (6 bases). The V and J ends lost 6 bases and 1 base respectively, with 9 bases between them. This CDR3 is 13 amino acids long. CDR1 is SNHLY, CDR2 FYNNEI, per germline. In DNA form, the CDR3 reads TGTGCCAGCAGACAGGGTGAGAACACTGAAGCTTTCTTT. Translation gives CASRQGENTEAFF. The full variable domain, its missing parts supplied by reference TRBV2 and TRBJ1-1, is EPEVTQTPSHQVTQMGQEVILRCVPISNHLYFYWYRQILGQKVEFLVSFYNNEISEKSEIFDDQFSVERPDGSNFTLKIRSTKLEDSAMYFCASRQGENTEAFFGQGTRLTVV.

The chain couples TRBV28 to TRBJ2-7; 7 positions match TRBD1. Germline-derived CDR1 and CDR2 are MDHEN and SYDVKM. The V and J ends lost 10 bases and 0 bases, in that order; junction bases with no gene match: 6. The CDR3 runs 13 residues. The CDR3 DNA reads TGTGCCACCTACACAGGGGCCTCCTACGAGCAGTACTTC. As protein: CATYTGASYEQYF.

The rearrangement links TRBV6-5 to TRBJ2-3, with 7 positions matching TRBD2. CDR3 size: 15 residues. Germline loops: CDR1 MNHEY, CDR2 SVGAGI. The trim removed 7 bases at V and 0 bases at J, leaving 7 bases unmatched. CDR3: CASTASGPSTDTQYF. The CDR3 DNA is TGTGCCAGCACCGCTAGCGGACCCAGCACAGATACGCAGTATTTT.

The genes are TRBV30 and TRBJ2-3; 7 bases align to TRBD2. This CDR3 has 16 residues. J gave up 3 bases and V 2 bases, and 11 bases lay outside the gene matches. Per germline, CDR1 GTSNPN and CDR2 SVGIG (reference sequence). In DNA form, the CDR3 reads TGTGCCTGGAGTCGGGGGGAGAATGGTATTACAGATACGCAGTATTTT. Its translation is CAWSRGENGITDTQYF.

The chain joins TRBV15 to TRBJ1-1, with 7 positions matching TRBD1. The CDR3 has 16 residues. V lost 0 bases to trimming and J lost 6 bases; unmatched junction nucleotides: 10. Germline V lookup: CDR1 LNHNV, CDR2 YYDKDF (reference sequence). CDR3: CATSRDRGQSGSEAFF. The CDR3 nucleotides read TGTGCCACCAGCAGAGATAGGGGACAGTCGGGATCTGAAGCTTTCTTT.

The V and J genes are TRBV7-9 and TRBJ1-2, with 7 bases fitting TRBD1. V lost 5 bases to trimming and J lost 8 bases; unmatched junction nucleotides: 5. Germline CDR1 reads SEHNR; CDR2 reads FQNEAQ (reference sequence). The CDR3 loop spans 12 amino acids. The CDR3 region is CASSMTGQGYTF. In DNA form, the CDR3 reads TGTGCCAGCAGCATGACAGGGCAGGGCTACACCTTC.

The V call is TRBV30, the J call TRBJ2-4; possible D gene TRBD1, 6 bases. Germline-derived CDR1 and CDR2 are GTSNPN and SVGIG (reference sequence). V lost 5 bases and J 1 base, leaving 15 bases between the germline ends. This CDR3 has 15 amino acids. The CDR3 protein is CAWAPYTGAKNIQYF. In DNA form, the CDR3 reads TGTGCCTGGGCACCGTACACAGGGGCCAAAAACATTCAGTACTTC.

V gene TRBV7-8 combines with J gene TRBJ1-2; 7 bases map to TRBD1. The CDR3 sequence is 16 residues long. Germline V lookup: CDR1 SGHVS, CDR2 FQNEAQ. J was trimmed by 6 bases and V by 4 bases; bases with no gene match: 14. DNA of the CDR3: TGTGCCAGCAGCTCTACCAAGACAGGGAGGAAACATGGCTACACCTTC. It specifies CASSSTKTGRKHGYTF. Complete variable domain (other parts from reference TRBV7-8 and TRBJ1-2): GAGVSQSPRYKVAKRGQDVALRCDPISGHVSLFWYQQALGQGPEFLTYFQNEAQLDKSGLPSDRFFAERPEGSVSTLKIQRTQQEDSAVYLCASSSTKTGRKHGYTFGSGTRLTVV.